The following is a T cell receptor (beta chain) sequence with its context. CDR3 size: 15 residues. The sample is drawn from a study of T cells expressing NK-cell markers. Whole-study context: Eight donors were sequenced, of whom seven were HCMV-seropositive, while the remaining one was HCMV-seronegative.

Generation of TCR beta cDNA was performed by 5'RACE template switching incorporating UMIs. Using the 5' RACE reads, TCRdb records one entry per CDR3 protein without DNA. The sample's table shows 550,000 to 600,000 distinct CDR3 sequences. This chain connects TRBV12-3 or TRBV12-4 to TRBJ2-3. Sequencing input: blood T cells: a sorted CD56 or NKG2C T cell subset, CD4+ or CD8+ T cells, or bulk PBMC T cells (not recorded which). The sequence was obtained from a man in his late teens or twenties in good health. The CDR3 protein is CASSPAGESTDTQYF.